This T cell receptor (beta chain) was sequenced in a study of Ad26.COV2.S vaccination and SARS-CoV-2 variants. On the study more broadly: Sample donor was a member of the COV1001 Ad26.COV2.S trial arm. Study findings and constraints: Spike-specific CD8+ and CD4+ T cell responses reportedly showed substantial breadth after vaccination.

Noted treatment: 19 received Ad26.COV2.S at low or high dose, single or two shots; a few received placebo; per-sample allocation not given. Collection of samples fell on day 63 after the first vaccine or placebo injection. As concerns this clone: The antigen remains undetermined.

Generated by immunoSEQ multiplex PCR, the TCRdb table keeps only in-frame clones and is missing some. Of more than 350,000 clones listed, 90% are singletons. The CDR3 consists of 12 residues. Per the germline V gene, CDR1 is SQVTM and CDR2 is ANQGSEA. Trimming stripped 8 bases from V and 0 bases from J, with 10 bases between. The chain recombines TRBV29-1 with TRBJ2-5; D possibly corresponds to TRBD2 (6 bases). The specimen comprised peripheral blood, sampled in a trial of Ad26.COV2.S vaccine versus placebo. The receptor was isolated from a person aged 18-65 years who received the Ad26.COV2.S COVID-19 vaccine or a placebo. The DNA of the CDR3 is TGCAGCTTTAGCGGAAACCAAGAGACCCAGTACTTC. This sequence encodes CSFSGNQETQYF. The complete variable domain, with remaining parts taken from reference TRBV29-1 and TRBJ2-5, reads SAVISQKPSRDICQRGTSLTIQCQVDSQVTMMFWYRQQPGQSLTLIATANQGSEATYESGFVIDKFPISRPNLTFSTLTVSNMSPEDSSIYLCSFSGNQETQYFGPGTRLLVL.